The clone carrying this T cell receptor beta chain was detected many times. Its target is unknown. This entry comes from a study of regulatory T cells in long-lasting Graves disease. Germline CDR1 is MNHEY and CDR2 is SVGEGT. V was clipped by 4 bases and J by 6 bases, with 10 bases between them. The length of the CDR3 is 13 residues. CDR3-region Arm-PCR and iRepertoire HTBI primers produced the TCR beta libraries. TCRdb independently ran MiXCR on the multiplex PCR reads; one entry per CDR3 protein. The table records roughly 260,000 distinct CDR3 sequences, approximately 20% of them present only once. General study points: Persistent disease was associated with favored TRBV28 usage and with favored use of TRBJ1-2 and TRBJ2-5.

Time point reported: newly diagnosed GD, antithyroid drugs for less than 3 months. There was RNA extracted from PBMCs, and the TCR library was made from it. This sample was also put to use in a study of T cells in Graves' hyperthyroidism and ophthalmopathy. That work adds: The blood repertoire included most of the expanded thyroid clonotypes above 0.001. The model's output predicted ophthalmopathy at a median of 6.5 months prior to onset.

This rearrangement joins TRBV6-2 or TRBV6-3 to TRBJ1-5; possibly TRBD1 for D (6 bases). Sequencing was performed on peripheral blood mononuclear cells (PBMCs), taken at new diagnosis, from a patient treated with antithyroid drugs. The receptor's source is a woman in her 30s with Graves disease. The CDR3 loop reads CASSLWDTQPQHF. The CDR3 DNA reads as TGTGCCAGCAGTTTGTGGGACACTCAGCCCCAGCATTTT.